Sequencing of this T cell receptor beta chain was carried out in a study of regulatory T cells in long-lasting Graves disease. General study results and limits: Results may be inaccurate due to the small sample size.

The time point: newly diagnosed GD, antithyroid drugs for less than 3 months. From PBMCs, RNA was extracted and then used to make the TCR library. The CDR3 spans 14 residues. The V gene lost 2 bases and the J gene lost 5 bases, with 11 bases spanning the gap. CDR1 KGHDR and CDR2 SFDVKD come from the germline V gene. This clonotype was counted many times. Its antigen remains unknown. CDR3-region Arm-PCR and iRepertoire HTBI primers produced the TCR beta libraries. TCRdb re-called the multiplex PCR reads with MiXCR, one entry per CDR3 protein. The sample records roughly 350,000 distinct CDR3 sequences, about a sixth being singletons. These same data were also listed under a study on T cells in Graves' hyperthyroidism and ophthalmopathy. This second report adds: In patients aged 18 to 65, hyperthyroidism was newly diagnosed, with duration under 2 months.

This sequence joins TRBV24-1 and TRBJ2-5; D might be TRBD1 (6 bases). Here the sequenced sample was peripheral blood mononuclear cells (PBMCs), taken at new diagnosis, from a patient treated with antithyroid drugs. The TCR was taken from a woman aged 18-29 years with Graves disease. The CDR3 bases are TGTGCCACCAGTGATTCCTCCAGGGGTGAGACCCAGTACTTC. Translation gives CATSDSSRGETQYF.